Listed below are T cell receptor beta chains from one sample, sequenced in a study of shared clonotypes between healthy human individuals. The repertoire was sequenced with immunoSEQ multiplex PCR; TCRdb's copy has only in-frame clones and lacks some. The sample records about 1.5 million clones, approximately 96% being singletons. Source material: naive CD4+ T cells sorted from blood. The receptors shown here come from a man aged 25 to 45 in good health. Both conserved end residues are part of each CDR3. A D gene is named only where the DNA matches it firmly. Size is omitted from some rows. Given values are once, few, many or a class for expanded clones.

V: TRBV2; D: -; size: once; J: TRBJ2-2; CDR3: CASNTDNTGELFF; DNA: TGTGCCAGCAACACGGATAACACCGGGGAGCTGTTTTTT
V: TRBV19; D: TRBD2; size: -; J: TRBJ2-7; CDR3: CASSITSGRYEQYF; DNA: TGTGCCAGTAGTATCACTAGCGGGAGGTACGAGCAGTACTTC
V: TRBV28; D: -; size: -; J: TRBJ2-1; CDR3: CASTRGAGIYNEQFF; DNA: TGTGCCAGCACCCGGGGCGCAGGGATCTACAATGAGCAGTTCTTC
V: TRBV2; D: -; size: -; J: TRBJ2-5; CDR3: CASSEEYQETQYF; DNA: TGTGCCAGCAGTGAAGAGTACCAAGAGACCCAGTACTTC
V: TRBV18; D: TRBD2; size: -; J: TRBJ2-1; CDR3: CASSLPGLAGVVEQFF; DNA: TGTGCCAGCTCACTCCCCGGACTAGCGGGAGTGGTTGAGCAGTTCTTC
V: TRBV6-5; D: -; size: -; J: TRBJ2-1; CDR3: CASSYLNEQFF; DNA: TGTGCCAGCAGTTACTTGAATGAGCAGTTCTTC
V: TRBV6-5; D: TRBD2; size: -; J: TRBJ2-1; CDR3: CASSLSSGNSYNEQFF; DNA: TGTGCCAGCAGTTTGTCTAGCGGGAACTCCTACAATGAGCAGTTCTTC
V: TRBV14; D: TRBD2; size: -; J: TRBJ2-2; CDR3: CASSPLAGRTTGELFF; DNA: TGTGCCAGCAGCCCCCTAGCGGGAAGAACCACCGGGGAGCTGTTTTTT
V: TRBV14; D: TRBD1; size: -; J: TRBJ2-1; CDR3: CASSLGQGDYNEQFF; DNA: TGTGCCAGCAGCCTCGGACAGGGCGATTACAATGAGCAGTTCTTC
V: TRBV28; D: -; size: -; J: TRBJ1-2; CDR3: CASNVGPFQGYTF; DNA: TGTGCCAGCAACGTGGGTCCTTTTCAAGGCTACACCTTC
V: TRBV7-9; D: -; size: -; J: TRBJ2-7; CDR3: CASGGNYEQYF; DNA: TGTGCCAGCGGAGGCAACTACGAGCAGTACTTC
V: TRBV6-1; D: TRBD1; size: once; J: TRBJ2-7; CDR3: CASSSGQGYEQYF; DNA: TGTGCCAGCAGTTCGGGACAGGGCTACGAGCAGTACTTC
V: TRBV28; D: -; size: -; J: TRBJ2-1; CDR3: CASSPLWAPYNEQFF; DNA: TGTGCCAGCAGTCCCCTCTGGGCCCCCTACAATGAGCAGTTCTTC
V: TRBV6-6; D: TRBD2; size: -; J: TRBJ2-7; CDR3: CASSYDSGRAEQYF; DNA: TGTGCCAGCAGTTACGATAGCGGGAGAGCCGAGCAGTACTTC
V: TRBV5-4; D: -; size: -; J: TRBJ1-4; CDR3: CATTTPLDPLGKLFF; DNA: TGTGCCACCACGACTCCTCTGGACCCCCTAGGAAAACTGTTTTTT
V: TRBV7-6; D: -; size: once; J: TRBJ2-7; CDR3: CASSLGPSEQYF; DNA: TGTGCCAGCAGCTTAGGCCCCTCCGAGCAGTACTTC
V: TRBV9; D: -; size: -; J: TRBJ2-5; CDR3: CASSVVGSGETQYF; DNA: TGTGCCAGCAGCGTAGTCGGGAGTGGAGAGACCCAGTACTTC
V: TRBV19; D: -; size: -; J: TRBJ2-3; CDR3: CASSTDGGGTDTQYF; DNA: TGTGCCAGTAGTACGGACGGAGGAGGCACAGATACGCAGTATTTT
V: TRBV5-1; D: -; size: -; J: TRBJ2-3; CDR3: CASSLGRQSGSDTQYF; DNA: TGCGCCAGCAGCTTGGGGAGGCAGTCAGGGTCCGATACGCAGTATTTT
V: TRBV5-4; D: -; size: -; J: TRBJ2-2; CDR3: CASSLGSANTGELFF; DNA: TGTGCCAGCAGCTTGGGGTCTGCGAACACCGGGGAGCTGTTTTTT
V: TRBV6-5; D: TRBD1; size: -; J: TRBJ1-1; CDR3: CASSPRTGSIEAFF; DNA: TGTGCCAGCAGTCCCCGGACAGGGTCGATTGAAGCTTTCTTT
V: TRBV2; D: TRBD2; size: -; J: TRBJ2-2; CDR3: CASSVGLAGAGELFF; DNA: TGTGCCAGCAGTGTGGGACTAGCGGGAGCTGGGGAGCTGTTTTTT
V: TRBV5-1; D: -; size: once; J: TRBJ1-2; CDR3: CASRVGRGRHGYTF; DNA: TGCGCCAGCAGGGTCGGGAGAGGGAGGCATGGCTACACCTTC
V: TRBV28; D: TRBD1; size: once; J: TRBJ1-1; CDR3: CASSGTGRNTEAFF; DNA: TGTGCCAGCAGTGGGACAGGGAGGAACACTGAAGCTTTCTTT
V: TRBV5-6; D: TRBD1; size: -; J: TRBJ1-5; CDR3: CASSAGQGNNQPQHF; DNA: TGTGCCAGCAGCGCGGGACAGGGGAATAATCAGCCCCAGCATTTT
V: TRBV27; D: TRBD1; size: once; J: TRBJ2-1; CDR3: CASSLRRDRAPYNEQFF; DNA: TGTGCCAGCAGTTTACGACGGGACAGAGCTCCTTACAATGAGCAGTTCTTC
V: TRBV18; D: TRBD1; size: -; J: TRBJ2-4; CDR3: CASSPRTLNGQGIPQAKNIQYF; DNA: TGTGCCAGCTCCCCGCGAACCTTAAATGGACAGGGGATCCCCCAAGCCAAAAACATTCAGTACTTC
V: TRBV2; D: TRBD2; size: -; J: TRBJ2-1; CDR3: CASSRTTSGRHEDEQFF; DNA: TGTGCCAGCAGTCGAACTACTAGCGGGAGACATGAAGACGAGCAGTTCTTC
V: TRBV6-5; D: -; size: -; J: TRBJ2-7; CDR3: CASSYSISGSEYF; DNA: TGTGCCAGCAGTTACTCGATCTCGGGGTCTGAGTACTTC
V: TRBV6-5; D: -; size: -; J: TRBJ1-2; CDR3: CASSYSTWVGYTF; DNA: TGTGCCAGCAGTTACTCGACGTGGGTAGGCTACACCTTC
V: TRBV5-1; D: TRBD1; size: -; J: TRBJ2-2; CDR3: CATGTGDNTGELFF; DNA: TGCGCCACCGGGACAGGGGATAACACCGGGGAGCTGTTTTTT
V: TRBV5-1; D: TRBD2; size: once; J: TRBJ2-7; CDR3: CASSQAPSGTTGGSYEQYF; DNA: TGCGCCAGCAGCCAGGCACCTAGCGGGACCACTGGGGGCTCATACGAGCAGTACTTC
V: TRBV5-1; D: -; size: -; J: TRBJ2-7; CDR3: CASSSTRGSYEQYF; DNA: TGCGCCAGCAGCTCAACCAGGGGCTCCTACGAGCAGTACTTC
V: TRBV28; D: TRBD2; size: -; J: TRBJ2-7; CDR3: CASNGGASGSHEQYF; DNA: TGTGCCAGCAATGGTGGGGCTAGCGGGAGTCACGAGCAGTACTTC
V: TRBV10-2; D: TRBD2; size: -; J: TRBJ2-7; CDR3: CASSLATSGRGKAYEQYF; DNA: TGCGCCAGCAGTTTAGCGACTAGCGGGAGAGGGAAGGCCTACGAGCAGTACTTC
V: TRBV9; D: -; size: -; J: TRBJ2-1; CDR3: CASSAGTYYNEQFF; DNA: TGTGCCAGCAGCGCGGGGACTTACTACAATGAGCAGTTCTTC
V: TRBV6-5; D: -; size: -; J: TRBJ2-1; CDR3: CASSYTESSYNEQFF; DNA: TGTGCCAGCAGTTACACGGAGAGCTCCTACAATGAGCAGTTCTTC
V: TRBV6-1; D: -; size: -; J: TRBJ1-2; CDR3: CASSLVGYTF; DNA: TGTGCCAGCAGTCTAGTTGGCTACACCTTC
V: TRBV5-1; D: TRBD2; size: -; J: TRBJ2-7; CDR3: CASSLGGIEEDEQYF; DNA: TGCGCCAGCAGCCTGGGGGGGATTGAGGAGGACGAGCAGTACTTC
V: TRBV9; D: -; size: -; J: TRBJ2-3; CDR3: CASSPAPASTDTQYF; DNA: TGTGCCAGCAGCCCCGCTCCCGCTAGCACAGATACGCAGTATTTT
V: TRBV28; D: -; size: -; J: TRBJ2-1; CDR3: CASSSLPADYNEQFF; DNA: TGTGCCAGCAGTTCGCTCCCAGCCGACTACAATGAGCAGTTCTTC
V: TRBV28; D: TRBD2; size: -; J: TRBJ2-2; CDR3: CASSPPLLAARELFF; DNA: TGTGCCAGCAGCCCTCCCCTACTAGCGGCCCGGGAGCTGTTTTTT
V: TRBV28; D: -; size: -; J: TRBJ1-5; CDR3: CASSLDSLGNQPQHF; DNA: TGTGCCAGCAGCCTTGACAGTCTCGGCAATCAGCCCCAGCATTTT
V: TRBV7-2; D: -; size: -; J: TRBJ2-4; CDR3: CASSPGRAKNIQYF; DNA: TGTGCCAGCAGCCCGGGTAGGGCCAAAAACATTCAGTACTTC
V: TRBV4-1; D: TRBD1; size: -; J: TRBJ2-7; CDR3: CASNQGEPGTVFPYEQYF; DNA: TGCGCCAGCAACCAAGGGGAACCCGGGACAGTTTTTCCCTACGAGCAGTACTTC
V: TRBV15; D: -; size: -; J: TRBJ1-5; CDR3: CATSKVKWPQHF; DNA: TGTGCCACCAGCAAGGTGAAGTGGCCCCAGCATTTT
V: TRBV29-1; D: -; size: -; J: TRBJ2-2; CDR3: CSVRLARAGELFF; DNA: TGCAGCGTGAGGCTAGCGCGCGCCGGGGAGCTGTTTTTT
V: TRBV9; D: -; size: -; J: TRBJ2-3; CDR3: CASSVRDTDTQYF; DNA: TGTGCCAGCAGCGTAAGAGACACAGATACGCAGTATTTT
V: TRBV19; D: -; size: -; J: TRBJ2-5; CDR3: CASSTRQEGTQYF; DNA: TGTGCCAGTAGTACACGACAGGAGGGGACCCAGTACTTC
V: TRBV11-2; D: TRBD2; size: -; J: TRBJ2-1; CDR3: CASSSGLAGGSYNEQFF; DNA: TGTGCCAGCAGCTCCGGACTAGCGGGAGGGTCCTACAATGAGCAGTTCTTC
V: TRBV6-6; D: -; size: -; J: TRBJ1-5; CDR3: CASSPLLWPQHF; DNA: TGTGCCAGCAGCCCCCTTCTGTGGCCCCAGCATTTT
V: TRBV15; D: -; size: -; J: TRBJ1-2; CDR3: CATSRTTQEGYTF; DNA: TGTGCCACCAGCAGAACGACCCAGGAGGGCTACACCTTC
V: TRBV14; D: -; size: -; J: TRBJ2-2; CDR3: CASSRRRQAITGELFF; DNA: TGTGCCAGCAGCCGTAGGAGACAGGCGATCACCGGGGAGCTGTTTTTT
V: TRBV19; D: -; size: -; J: TRBJ2-7; CDR3: CASSSLVSTSSYEQYF; DNA: TGTGCCAGTAGTTCATTAGTCTCCACGAGCTCCTACGAGCAGTACTTC